This T cell receptor (beta chain) stems from a study of radiotherapy plus CTLA-4 blockade in lung cancer (dated by TCRdb to the late 2010s). The study in broad terms: Among the enrolled patients, about 19% had an objective response, and roughly 30% reached disease control.

General conclusions and limits of the study: TCR clones derived from tumors expanded in peripheral blood after treatment with radiotherapy and ipilimumab. Increased serum interferon-beta after radiation, together with early dynamic changes in blood T cell clones, were reported to be the strongest predictors of response.

A note on this clone: What antigen it recognizes has not been identified. The input lacks base qualities; no much larger clone sits a single base away.

In this study, focal radiation therapy paired with CTLA-4 blockade (ipilimumab) was tested in patients who had chemo-refractory metastatic non-small-cell lung cancer. From the germline V gene, CDR1 is SGHAT and CDR2 is FQNNGV. From the cysteine through the phenylalanine, the CDR3 covers 14 amino acids. Just CDR3 DNA is preserved here, 42 bases in frame from base 1. Trimming costs V 5 bases and J 5 bases, and their ends lie 16 bases apart. The library was obtained by the immunoSEQ multiplex PCR assay. TCRdb carries this immuneACCESS record with in-frame sequences only. Its versions omit some clonotypes, under half of them owing to an unresolved V gene in the studies checked, with the rest unexplained. In all, the sample holds more than 90,000 clones, and about four fifths of those were seen once. Roughly 26% of the sample belongs to the ten largest clones.

The chain is encoded by TRBV11-2 joined to TRBJ2-7; the D gene remains uncertain. The sample here was peripheral blood, taken from a patient treated with radiotherapy plus ipilimumab. The TCR originated in a human donor with non-small cell lung cancer that progressed on radiotherapy plus ipilimumab. This receptor has the CDR3 CASSRPGPFHEQYF. The DNA is as follows: TGTGCCAGCAGCCGACCCGGGCCCTTCCACGAGCAGTACTTC.